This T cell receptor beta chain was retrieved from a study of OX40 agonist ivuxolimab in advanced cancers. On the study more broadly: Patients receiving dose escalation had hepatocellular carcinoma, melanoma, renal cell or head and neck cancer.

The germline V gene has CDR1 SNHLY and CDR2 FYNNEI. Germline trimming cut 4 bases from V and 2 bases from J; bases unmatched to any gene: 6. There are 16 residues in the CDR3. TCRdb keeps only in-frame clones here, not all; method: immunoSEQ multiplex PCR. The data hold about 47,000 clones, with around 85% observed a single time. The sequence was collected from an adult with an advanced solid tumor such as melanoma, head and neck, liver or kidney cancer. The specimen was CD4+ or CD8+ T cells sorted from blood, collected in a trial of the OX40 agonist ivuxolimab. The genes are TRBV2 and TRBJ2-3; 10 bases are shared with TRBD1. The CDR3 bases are TGTGCCAGCAGTGGAGGACAGGGGGAAGACACAGATACGCAGTATTTT. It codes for CASSGGQGEDTDTQYF. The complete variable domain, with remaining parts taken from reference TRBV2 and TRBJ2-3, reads EPEVTQTPSHQVTQMGQEVILRCVPISNHLYFYWYRQILGQKVEFLVSFYNNEISEKSEIFDDQFSVERPDGSNFTLKIRSTKLEDSAMYFCASSGGQGEDTDTQYFGPGTRLTVL.